This T cell receptor (beta chain) was recorded in a study of early T cells in non-severe SARS-CoV-2 infection. In the study overall: Sequencing input comprised bulk RNA from unsorted whole blood; chain pairing was not available. Notes on the study in general: Private and CD4 specificities were missed by VDJdb matching, skewed to anti-spike CD8.

This clonotype turned up a few times. Its antigen is as yet unknown. Individual cDNA molecules were tagged with unique molecular identifiers. TCRdb called the 5' RACE reads again in MiXCR, with one record for every CDR3 protein. The data hold over 95,000 distinct CDR3 sequences, with around 16% observed a single time. This CDR3 is 14 amino acids long. CDR1 and CDR2 from the germline V gene are MNHEY and SVGAGI. V lost 8 bases to trimming and J lost 1 base, with 14 bases between them. The receptor was isolated from an adult who was a healthcare worker with PCR-confirmed SARS-CoV-2 infection or an uninfected control (not recorded which). The chain is built from TRBV6-5 and TRBJ1-1, with D unresolved. Sequenced sample: whole blood. As DNA, the CDR3 is TGTGCCAGCTTTCGGCTTGTCCAGAACACTGAAGCTTTCTTT. It specifies CASFRLVQNTEAFF.